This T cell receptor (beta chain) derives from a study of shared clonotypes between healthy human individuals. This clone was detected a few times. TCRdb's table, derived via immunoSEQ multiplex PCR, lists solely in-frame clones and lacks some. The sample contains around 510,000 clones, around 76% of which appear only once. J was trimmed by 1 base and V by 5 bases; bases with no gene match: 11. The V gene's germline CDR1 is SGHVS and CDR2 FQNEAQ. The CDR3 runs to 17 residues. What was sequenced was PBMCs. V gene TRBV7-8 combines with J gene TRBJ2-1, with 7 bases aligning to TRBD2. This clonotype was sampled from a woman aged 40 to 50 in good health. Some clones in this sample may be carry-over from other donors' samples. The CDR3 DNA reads TGTGCCAGCAGCCCCGACCCTCCGGGACTATCCTACAATGAGCAGTTCTTC. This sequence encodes CASSPDPPGLSYNEQFF.